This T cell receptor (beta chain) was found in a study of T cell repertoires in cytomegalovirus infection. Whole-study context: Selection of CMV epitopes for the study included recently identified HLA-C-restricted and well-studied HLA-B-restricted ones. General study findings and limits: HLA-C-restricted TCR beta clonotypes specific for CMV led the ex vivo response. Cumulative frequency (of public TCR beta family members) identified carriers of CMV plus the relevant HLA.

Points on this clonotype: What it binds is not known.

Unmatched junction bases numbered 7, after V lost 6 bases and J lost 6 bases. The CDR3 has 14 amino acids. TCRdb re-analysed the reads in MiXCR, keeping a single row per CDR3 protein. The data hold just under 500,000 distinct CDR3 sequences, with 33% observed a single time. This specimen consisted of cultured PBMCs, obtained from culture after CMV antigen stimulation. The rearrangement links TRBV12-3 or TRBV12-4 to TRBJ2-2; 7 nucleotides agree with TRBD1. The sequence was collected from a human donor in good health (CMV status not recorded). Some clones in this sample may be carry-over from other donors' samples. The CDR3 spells CASSPGTVSGELFF. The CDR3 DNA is TGTGCCAGCAGCCCCGGGACAGTTTCCGGGGAGCTGTTTTTT.